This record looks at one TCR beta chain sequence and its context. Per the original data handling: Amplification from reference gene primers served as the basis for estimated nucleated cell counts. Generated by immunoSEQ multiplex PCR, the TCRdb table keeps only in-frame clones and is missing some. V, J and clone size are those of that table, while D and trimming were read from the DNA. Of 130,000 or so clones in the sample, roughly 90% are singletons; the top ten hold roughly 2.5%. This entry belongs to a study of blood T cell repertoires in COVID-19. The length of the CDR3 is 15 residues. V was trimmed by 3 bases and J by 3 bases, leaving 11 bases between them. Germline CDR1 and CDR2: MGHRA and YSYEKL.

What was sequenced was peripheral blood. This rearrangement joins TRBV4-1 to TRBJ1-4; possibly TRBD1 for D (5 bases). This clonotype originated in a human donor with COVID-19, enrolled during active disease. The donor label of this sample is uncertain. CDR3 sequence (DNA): TGCGCCAGCAGCCAGGACACGGGGGCTAATGAAAAACTGTTTTTT. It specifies CASSQDTGANEKLFF.